One and the same sample provided the 6 T cell receptor beta chains below, sequenced in a study of T cells in Graves' hyperthyroidism and ophthalmopathy. It was RNA transcripts that yielded the amplified TCR beta CDR3 regions. During a first-round RT-PCR of the TCR CDR3, the HTBI primer set was used. MiXCR was run by TCRdb on the multiplex PCR reads, yielding one entry per CDR3 protein. The sample records roughly 840,000 distinct CDR3 sequences, about two fifths being singletons. The sequenced material came from blood. The source of these receptors is a man aged 18 to 29 with Graves' hyperthyroidism.

This clonotype was counted many times. One end of the junction is discordant with germline, which a read error may explain. The V gene is TRBV7-7, the J gene TRBJ2-2; D is ambiguous. CDR3 length: 14 amino acids. CDR1 is SSHAT, CDR2 FNYEAQ, per germline (reference sequence). The CDR3 loop is CASSPSLGTGELFF. The CDR3 bases are TGTGCTAGCAGCCCTAGTTTGGGCACCGGGGAGCTGTTTTTT.

The chain joins TRBV7-6 to TRBJ1-3; D not certain. V gave up 3 bases and J gave up 0 bases, with 15 bases separating them. Germline CDR1 SGHVS, CDR2 FNYEAQ. The CDR3 is 17 residues long. CDR3 nucleotide sequence: TGTGCCAGCAGCTTGAGAGACGGGCGCGACTCTGGAAACACCATATATTTT. It specifies CASSLRDGRDSGNTIYF.

This sequence joins TRBV19 and TRBJ1-2, with a possible D match to TRBD1 (6 bases). The CDR3 contains 14 residues. The V and J ends lost 5 bases and 7 bases respectively, with 17 bases between them. The germline V gene encodes CDR1 LNHDA and CDR2 SQIVND (reference sequence). CDR3 amino acids: CASSSLTGRGGYTF. As DNA, the CDR3 is TGTGCCAGTAGTTCGCTGACAGGCCGGGGTGGCTACACCTTC.

The V gene is TRBV6-5, the J gene TRBJ1-5, with 7 bases fitting TRBD1. J lost 0 bases, V lost 9 bases, and 8 bases had no gene match. Germline lookup yields CDR1 MNHEY and CDR2 SVGAGI. The CDR3 covers 15 residues. CDR3 in DNA: TGTGCCAGTAGAAGGGGGCTCTATAGCAATCAGCCCCAGCATTTT. Protein: CASRRGLYSNQPQHF.

This clonotype has only a few counts. The CDR3 region is CASSLTGGEGEQYF. In nucleotides, the CDR3 is TGTGCCAGCAGTCTTACGGGGGGCGAGGGGGAGCAGTACTTC. J is TRBJ2-7 and V is TRBV7-3; D might be TRBD2 (7 bases). Trimming took 6 bases from V and 7 from J, leaving 19 bases between them. Germline CDR1 SGHTA, CDR2 FQGTGA. The CDR3 is 14 amino acids. The entire variable domain, with the rest obtained from reference TRBV7-3 and TRBJ2-7, is as follows: GAGVSQTPSNKVTEKGKYVELRCDPISGHTALYWYRQSLGQGPEFLIYFQGTGAADDSGLPNDRFFAVRPEGSVSTLKIQRTERGDSAVYLCASSLTGGEGEQYFGPGTRLTVT.

The V gene is TRBV14, the J gene TRBJ1-2; no reliable D call. The CDR3 runs to 13 residues. CDR1 SGHDN and CDR2 FVKESK come from the germline V gene. Trimming stripped 6 bases from V and 4 bases from J, with 12 bases between. The CDR3 DNA sequence: TGTGCCAGCAGACGGACGGAGGGCTATGGCTACACCTTC. It yields the protein CASRRTEGYGYTF.